These 14 T cell receptor beta chains originate from one sample sequenced in a study of beta chain features in type 1 diabetes. Sequenced material consisted of expressed TCRB transcripts (all of the isolated RNA was reverse transcribed). Clones were read by immunoSEQ multiplex PCR, and TCRdb kept only the in-frame ones, dropping some. Of hundreds of thousands of clones listed, about 14% were seen once; the top ten hold nearly 0.04%. Study observations and caveats: All four CD4+ subsets from Type 1 diabetes patients carried moderately but significantly shorter TCRB CDR3s.

Their specific antigens are unknown. Source material: naive CD4+ T cells from blood. Receptor source: a man between 18 and 29 years old with type 1 diabetes.

This rearrangement joins TRBV6-5 to TRBJ2-3, with unresolved D. V lost 6 bases and J lost 2, with 15 bases in between. The CDR3 is 15 amino acids. CDR1 is MNHEY, CDR2 SVGAGI, per germline. For the CDR3, the DNA is TGTGCCAGCAGCCCTTATACCTCTTCCACAGATACGCAGTATTTT. Amino acids: CASSPYTSSTDTQYF.

This clone has just a few counts. The J gene is TRBJ2-7, the V gene TRBV28, with D unresolved. V was shortened by 4 bases and J by 2 bases, with 9 bases between the two germline ends. This CDR3 has 13 amino acids. CDR1 is MDHEN and CDR2 is SYDVKM in the germline V gene. The CDR3 DNA follows: TGTGCCAGCAGTTCTACAGCCGCCTACGAGCAGTACTTC. Amino acid sequence: CASSSTAAYEQYF.

The V gene is TRBV7-2, the J gene TRBJ1-5; the match to TRBD1 covers 7 bases. The CDR3 sequence is 14 residues long. J lost 6 bases, V lost 5 bases, and 7 bases had no gene match. Germline V gives CDR1 SGHTA, CDR2 FQGNSA. The DNA for the CDR3 is TGTGCCAGCAGCATGACAGGGTTAGGTCAGCCCCAGCATTTT. Protein: CASSMTGLGQPQHF.

There are a few counts of this clone. The rearrangement links TRBV28 to TRBJ2-7, with D possibly matching TRBD1 (5 bases). This CDR3 spans 15 amino acids. The germline CDR1 and CDR2 sequences are MDHEN and SYDVKM. The V end was cut by 4 bases, the J end by 2 bases, with 15 bases between. The CDR3 coding sequence is TGTGCCAGCAGTTCTCTGACAGAGAACCCCTACGAGCAGTACTTC. Protein product: CASSSLTENPYEQYF.

The rearrangement links TRBV7-2 to TRBJ1-2; 8 bases are a match to TRBD1. CDR3 length equals 14 residues. V lost 3 bases and J lost 8; bases outside the gene matches: 8. Germline CDR1 is SGHTA and CDR2 is FQGNSA. The CDR3 loop reads CASSFSQGAGGYTF. Written as DNA, the CDR3 is TGTGCCAGCAGCTTTTCCCAGGGGGCTGGCGGCTACACCTTC.

The chain recombines TRBV7-2 with TRBJ2-7, with a possible D match to TRBD2 (5 bases). V was shortened by 1 base and J by 0 bases, with 7 bases between the two germline ends. This CDR3 contains 14 residues. CDR1 is SGHTA, CDR2 FQGNSA, per germline. The chain's CDR3 is CASSLETSSYEQYF. The DNA for the CDR3 is TGTGCCAGCAGCTTAGAAACTAGCTCCTACGAGCAGTACTTC.

This clone turned up a few times. The chain combines TRBV27 with TRBJ2-2; 11 nucleotides agree with TRBD2. The CDR3 length is 15 residues. The V gene's germline CDR1 is MNHEY and CDR2 SMNVEV (reference sequence). V lost 5 bases to trimming and J lost 9 bases; unmatched junction nucleotides: 8. The CDR3 here is CASSATSGAVRELFF. In nucleotides, the CDR3 is TGTGCCAGCAGTGCGACTAGCGGGGCGGTCCGGGAGCTGTTTTTT.

This clone was seen a handful of times. CDR3 protein: CASSPTPLSEQYF. CDR3 DNA sequence: TGTGCCAGCAGCCCAACCCCATTGAGTGAGCAGTACTTC. The chain carries TRBV7-9 and TRBJ2-7; no reliable D call. In germline, CDR1 is SEHNR, CDR2 FQNEAQ (reference sequence). The V and J ends lost 5 bases and 7 bases respectively, with 15 bases between them. The CDR3 has 13 residues.

The genes are TRBV7-2 and TRBJ2-1; possible D gene TRBD2, 6 bases. This CDR3 contains 15 residues. The ends were cut back, 5 bases at V and 3 bases at J, with 14 bases in the middle. Germline CDR1 reads SGHTA; CDR2 reads FQGNSA. This chain's CDR3 is CASSLSGVGYNEQFF. DNA of the CDR3: TGTGCCAGCAGCCTTAGCGGAGTTGGCTACAATGAGCAGTTCTTC.

Comment on this clone: Within the sample, other DNA sequences also encode this same CDR3. This chain links TRBV7-9 with TRBJ1-3, with TRBD1 identical over 8 bases. After removal of 4 bases from V and 7 bases from J, the junction contained 6 bases not matched to a gene. This CDR3 comprises 14 residues. Germline V gene data show CDR1 as SEHNR and CDR2 as FQNEAQ (reference sequence). The CDR3: CASSSGTGGNTIYF. The DNA for the CDR3 is TGTGCCAGCAGCTCCGGCACAGGGGGGAACACCATATATTTT.

Notes on this clone: Other DNA sequences in the sample encode the same CDR3. This chain joins TRBV7-2 and TRBJ1-5; D gene unclear. Germline CDR1 SGHTA, CDR2 FQGNSA. The V end lost 1 base, the J end lost 2 bases, and 6 bases lay between the germline ends. The CDR3 has 14 amino acids. The CDR3 loop reads CASSLDQGNQPQHF. In DNA form, the CDR3 reads TGTGCCAGCAGCTTAGACCAGGGCAATCAGCCCCAGCATTTT.

This clone has more than one count but fewer than ten. This CDR3 reads CASSPNLFPGQGDPDTQYF. Written as DNA, the CDR3 is TGCGCCAGCAGCCCGAACCTTTTTCCGGGACAGGGGGACCCAGATACGCAGTATTTT. The J gene is TRBJ2-3, the V gene TRBV4-3, with 11 bases fitting TRBD1. V gave up 4 bases and J gave up 4 bases; unmatched junction bases: 16. The CDR3 covers 19 residues. CDR1 and CDR2 from the germline V gene are LGHNA and YSLEER.

J is TRBJ1-1 and V is TRBV5-6; D may be TRBD1 (5 bases). The length of the CDR3 is 15 residues. V was trimmed by 1 base and J by 0 bases, leaving 10 bases between them. The germline V gene has CDR1 SGHDT and CDR2 YYEEEE. CDR3 nucleotides: TGTGCCAGCAGCTTGACAGGCTGGATGAACACTGAAGCTTTCTTT. This translates into CASSLTGWMNTEAFF.

The chain is built from TRBV10-3 and TRBJ1-5; possibly TRBD1 for D (5 bases). Germline V gives CDR1 ENHRY, CDR2 SYGVKD. V lost 6 bases to trimming and J lost 2 bases, with 11 bases between them. This CDR3 region has 14 residues. CDR3 loop: CAIRDLGGNQPQHF. The CDR3 DNA reads as TGTGCCATCAGAGATTTGGGGGGCAATCAGCCCCAGCATTTT.